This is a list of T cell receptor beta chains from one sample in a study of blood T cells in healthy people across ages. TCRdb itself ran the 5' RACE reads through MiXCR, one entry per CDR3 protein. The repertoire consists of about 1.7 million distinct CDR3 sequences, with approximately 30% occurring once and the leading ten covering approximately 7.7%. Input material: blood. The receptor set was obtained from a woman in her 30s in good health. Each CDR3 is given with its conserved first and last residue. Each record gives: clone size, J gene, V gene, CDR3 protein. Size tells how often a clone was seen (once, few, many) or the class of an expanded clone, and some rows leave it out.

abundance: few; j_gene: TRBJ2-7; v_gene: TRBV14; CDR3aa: CASSQPGRGYEQYF
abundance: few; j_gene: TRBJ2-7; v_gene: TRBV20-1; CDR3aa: CSARAPTSFHEQYF
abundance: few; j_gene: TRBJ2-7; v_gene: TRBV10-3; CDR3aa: CASKGHLYEQYF
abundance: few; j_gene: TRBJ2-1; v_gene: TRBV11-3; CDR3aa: CASSSPLSGDEQFF
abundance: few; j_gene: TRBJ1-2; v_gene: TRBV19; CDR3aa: CASSALQGIGGYTF
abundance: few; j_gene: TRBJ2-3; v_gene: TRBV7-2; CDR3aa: CASTEGSGSRWDTQYF
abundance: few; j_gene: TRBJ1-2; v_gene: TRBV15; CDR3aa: CATSRKTGGSYGYTF
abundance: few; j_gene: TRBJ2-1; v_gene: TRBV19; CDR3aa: CASSIGLAGPEQFF
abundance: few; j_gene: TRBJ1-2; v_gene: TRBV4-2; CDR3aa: CASSYTDKEGYTF
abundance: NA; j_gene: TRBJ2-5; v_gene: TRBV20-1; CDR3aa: CSSLLAEETQYF
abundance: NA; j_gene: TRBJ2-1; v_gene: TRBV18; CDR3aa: CASSTGASGRTTNEQFF
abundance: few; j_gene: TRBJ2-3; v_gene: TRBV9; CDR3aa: CASSVEGGRADTQYF
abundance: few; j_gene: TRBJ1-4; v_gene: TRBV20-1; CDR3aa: CSADPGTEKLFF
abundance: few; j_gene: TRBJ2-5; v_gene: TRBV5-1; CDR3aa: CASSLAGADYETQYF
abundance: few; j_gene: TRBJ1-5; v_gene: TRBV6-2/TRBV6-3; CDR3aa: CASRDRAAQPQHF
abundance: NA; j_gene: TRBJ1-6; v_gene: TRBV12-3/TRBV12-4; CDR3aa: CASSSYPGGNNSPLHF
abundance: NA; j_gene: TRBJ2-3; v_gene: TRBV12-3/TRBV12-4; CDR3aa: CASRSLGADTQYF
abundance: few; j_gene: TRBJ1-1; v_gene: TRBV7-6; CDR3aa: CASSIGTGQGTEAFF
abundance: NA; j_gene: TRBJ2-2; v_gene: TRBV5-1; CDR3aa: CAGSFSPGGTGELFF
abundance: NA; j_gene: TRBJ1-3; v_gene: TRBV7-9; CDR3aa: CASSLKGDPGNIIYF
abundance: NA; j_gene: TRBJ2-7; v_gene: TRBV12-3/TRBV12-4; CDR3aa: CASRPASEPYEQYF
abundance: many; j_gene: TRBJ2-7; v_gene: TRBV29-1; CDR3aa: CSVGTTETYEQYF
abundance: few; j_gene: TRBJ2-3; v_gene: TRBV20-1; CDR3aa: CSAPASGTDTQYF
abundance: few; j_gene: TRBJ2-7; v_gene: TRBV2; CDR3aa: CASKGGSHEQYF
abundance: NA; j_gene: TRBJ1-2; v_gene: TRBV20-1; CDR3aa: CSAHPGQYYGYTF
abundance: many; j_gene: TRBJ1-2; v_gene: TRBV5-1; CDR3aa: CASSLRQGPVGYTF
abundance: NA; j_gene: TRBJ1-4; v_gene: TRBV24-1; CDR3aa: CATSDSTGPANEKLFF
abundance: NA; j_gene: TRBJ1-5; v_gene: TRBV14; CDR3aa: CASSQEARSNQPQHF
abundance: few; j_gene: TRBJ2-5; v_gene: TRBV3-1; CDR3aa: CASSQGSSLQEAQYF
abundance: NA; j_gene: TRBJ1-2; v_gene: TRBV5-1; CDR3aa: CASSPTGGISYGYTF
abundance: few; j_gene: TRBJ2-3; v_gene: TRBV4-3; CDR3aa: CASSQDVVGRADTQYF
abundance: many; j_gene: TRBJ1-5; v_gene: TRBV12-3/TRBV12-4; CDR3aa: CASKFSWPANQPQHF
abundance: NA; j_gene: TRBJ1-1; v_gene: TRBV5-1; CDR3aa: CASSLEPRGRGTEAFF
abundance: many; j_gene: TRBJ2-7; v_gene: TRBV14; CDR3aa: CASSQALGPYEQYF
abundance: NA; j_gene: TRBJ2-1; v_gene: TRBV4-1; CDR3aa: CASSLQVTESSYNEQFF
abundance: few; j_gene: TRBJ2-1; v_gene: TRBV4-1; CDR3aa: CASSRAGGPDNEQFF
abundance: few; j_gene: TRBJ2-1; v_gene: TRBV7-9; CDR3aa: CASSLSGSYEQFF
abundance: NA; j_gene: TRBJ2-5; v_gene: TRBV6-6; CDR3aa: CASSYASGDQETQYF
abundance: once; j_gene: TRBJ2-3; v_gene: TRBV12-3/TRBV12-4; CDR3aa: CASRPIPRTARDTQYF
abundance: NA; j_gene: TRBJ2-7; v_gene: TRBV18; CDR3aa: CASSRTGGAYYEQYF
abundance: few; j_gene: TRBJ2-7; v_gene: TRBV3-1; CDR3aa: CASSPWDATYEQYF
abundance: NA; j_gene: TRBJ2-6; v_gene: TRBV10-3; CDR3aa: CAISGNSGANALTF
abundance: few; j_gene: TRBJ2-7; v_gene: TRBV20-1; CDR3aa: CSALAGDSYEQYF
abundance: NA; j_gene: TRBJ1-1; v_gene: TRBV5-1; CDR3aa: CASSLVGRGLGTEAFF
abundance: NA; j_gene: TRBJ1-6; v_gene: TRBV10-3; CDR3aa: CAISEPPGRANSPLHF
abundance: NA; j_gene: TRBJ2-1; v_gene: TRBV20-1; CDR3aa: CSATLPQKSYNEQFF
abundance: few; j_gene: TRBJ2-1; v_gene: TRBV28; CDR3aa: CASRYRDRADNEQFF
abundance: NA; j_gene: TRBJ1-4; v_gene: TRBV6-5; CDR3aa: CPSSYQDGTRGKLFF
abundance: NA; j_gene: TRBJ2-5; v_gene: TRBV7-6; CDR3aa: CAIERTGLETQYF
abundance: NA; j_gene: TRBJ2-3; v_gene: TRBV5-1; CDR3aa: CASSLGTLTSTDTQYF
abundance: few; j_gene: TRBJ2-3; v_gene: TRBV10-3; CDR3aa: CAINPGTSTDTQYF
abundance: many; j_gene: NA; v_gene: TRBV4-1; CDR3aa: CASSETTGGDEQYF